The next 28 T cell receptor beta chains were all read from a single sample in a study of cytomegalovirus exposure and HLA in healthy donors. Generated by immunoSEQ multiplex PCR, the TCRdb table keeps only in-frame clones and is missing some. The top ten clones hold roughly 1% of a sample with a few hundred thousand clones, about 90% of them seen once. Sequencing was done on a sample of PBMCs. These receptors were collected from a woman younger than 30 in good health and CMV-seronegative.

V usage is TRBV27 and J usage is TRBJ2-3; 9 bases are shared with TRBD2. The CDR3 loop spans 13 amino acids. Germline lookup yields CDR1 MNHEY and CDR2 SMNVEV (reference sequence). Germline trimming cut 4 bases from V and 8 bases from J; bases unmatched to any gene: 4. The CDR3 is CASSSLAGFTQYF. The CDR3 DNA sequence: TGTGCCAGCAGTTCCCTAGCGGGATTTACGCAGTATTTT.

For this clone: Its ends do not fully match the called genes, so a read error is possible. The chain recombines TRBV18 with TRBJ2-7; 8 nucleotides agree with TRBD1. The germline V gene has CDR1 KGHSH and CDR2 LQKENI. The length of the CDR3 is 15 residues. CDR3 sequence: CASSPDRGRSDEQYF. The CDR3 nucleotides are TGTGCCAGCTCCCCAGACAGGGGCCGCTCCGACGAGCAGTACTTC. Combining the CDR3 with reference TRBV18 and TRBJ2-7 gives the whole variable domain NAGVMQNPRHLVRRRGQEARLRCSPMKGHSHVYWYRQLPEEGLKFMVYLQKENIIDESGMPKERFSAEFPKEGPSILRIQQVVRGDSAAYFCASSPDRGRSDEQYFGPGTRLTVT.

The chain links TRBV29-1 to TRBJ1-1; no reliable D call. The germline gives CDR1 SQVTM, CDR2 ANQGSEA. Trimming stripped 3 bases from V and 0 bases from J, with 8 bases between. CDR3 size: 13 residues. This CDR3 reads CSVDDTLNTEAFF. The CDR3 nucleotides read TGCAGCGTTGATGACACTCTGAACACTGAAGCTTTCTTT.

The chain has TRBV7-2 and TRBJ2-7, with 12 bases identical to TRBD2. The V and J ends lost 1 base and 3 bases, in that order; junction bases with no gene match: 7. Germline V gene sequence: CDR1 SGHTA, CDR2 FQGNSA. The CDR3 is 17 amino acids. The CDR3, as DNA: TGTGCCAGCAGCTTAGTCCCGGCTAGCGGGAGGGTCTACGAGCAGTACTTC. Translating gives CASSLVPASGRVYEQYF.

This chain uses TRBV10-3 with TRBJ1-5, with TRBD1 identical over 8 bases. Germline V lookup: CDR1 ENHRY, CDR2 SYGVKD. There are 14 residues in the CDR3. V shed 10 bases, J shed 0 bases, and the junction held 5 bases outside the gene matches. CDR3: CATGQGDSNQPQHF. The CDR3 DNA sequence: TGTGCCACCGGACAGGGAGATAGCAATCAGCCCCAGCATTTT.

The chain has TRBV19 and TRBJ1-5; D uncertain. The CDR3 has 15 amino acids. CDR1 and CDR2 (germline): LNHDA, SQIVND (reference sequence). Trimming removed 6 bases at V and 3 bases at J, with 15 bases between. The CDR3 reads CASRTLLGSNQPQHF. CDR3 bases: TGTGCCAGTAGGACCCTCTTGGGCTCCAATCAGCCCCAGCATTTT. Full variable domain (missing parts from reference TRBV19 and TRBJ1-5): DGGITQSPKYLFRKEGQNVTLSCEQNLNHDAMYWYRQDPGQGLRLIYYSQIVNDFQKGDIAEGYSVSREKKESFPLTVTSAQKNPTAFYLCASRTLLGSNQPQHFGDGTRLSIL.

This clone has only one observation. The CDR3: CASSPKRELGNEQFF. CDR3 coding DNA: TGTGCCAGCAGTCCGAAGCGGGAATTGGGAAATGAGCAGTTCTTC. The rearrangement links TRBV7-9 to TRBJ2-1; 7 nucleotides agree with TRBD2. V shed 6 bases and J 7 bases; nucleotides not matched to a gene: 12. The CDR3 consists of 15 residues. Germline V CDR1 and CDR2: SEHNR, FQNEAQ (reference sequence).

The chain recombines TRBV27 with TRBJ2-1, with D perhaps TRBD2 (6 bases). The CDR3 runs 20 residues. CDR1 and CDR2 from the germline V gene are MNHEY and SMNVEV (reference sequence). Deletions cut 0 bases from V and 7 bases from J, with 28 bases between. DNA for the CDR3: TGTGCCAGCAGTTTATCGACCCTGCCTCCGGATCGGGGGAGCGGTAATGAGCAGTTCTTC. The encoded protein is CASSLSTLPPDRGSGNEQFF.

This chain links TRBV2 with TRBJ2-3; no definite D call. The CDR3 spans 12 residues. CDR1 is SNHLY, CDR2 FYNNEI, per germline. Trimming cost V 5 bases and J 4 bases, with 7 bases left between them. CDR3 nucleotide sequence: TGTGCCAGCAGTCCCCATCCAGATACGCAGTATTTT. It codes for CASSPHPDTQYF.

The V call is TRBV28, the J call TRBJ1-1, with D hard to call. The CDR3 covers 14 residues. CDR1 and CDR2 from the germline V gene are MDHEN and SYDVKM. Trimming left V 0 bases short and J 11 bases short, with 16 bases between. The CDR3 is CASSLWRESGMAFF. The CDR3 region has the DNA TGTGCCAGCAGTTTATGGCGAGAGTCGGGGATGGCTTTCTTT.

This clone is a singleton in its sample. V usage is TRBV5-1 and J usage is TRBJ2-5, with D possibly TRBD2 on 5 matching bases. V lost 1 base and J 4 bases, leaving 8 bases between the germline ends. The CDR3 length is 13 residues. CDR1 SGHRS and CDR2 YFSETQ come from the germline V gene. CDR3 region: CASSLNGVETQYF. The CDR3 region has the DNA TGCGCCAGCAGCTTGAACGGGGTAGAGACCCAGTACTTC.

The chain links TRBV7-9 to TRBJ1-1; 7 bases map to TRBD1. The CDR3 runs to 14 residues. With V trimmed by 5 bases and J by 1 base, 4 bases remained unmatched. Germline CDR1 and CDR2: SEHNR and FQNEAQ (reference sequence). CDR3 sequence reads: CASSTGVANTEAFF. The CDR3 nucleotides read TGTGCCAGCAGCACAGGGGTGGCGAACACTGAAGCTTTCTTT.

The V gene is TRBV18, the J gene TRBJ2-3; 7 bases align to TRBD2. Per the germline V gene, CDR1 is KGHSH and CDR2 is LQKENI. J gave up 0 bases and V 6 bases, and 12 bases lay outside the gene matches. The CDR3 runs to 17 residues. The DNA of the CDR3 is TGTGCCAGCTCGACAAGGGCTAGCGGAGGGAGCACAGATACGCAGTATTTT. This translates into CASSTRASGGSTDTQYF.

This chain connects TRBV9 to TRBJ2-1, with a tentative D call TRBD1 (6 bases). The CDR3 covers 16 residues. Germline loops: CDR1 SGDLS, CDR2 YYNGEE. The ends were cut back, 6 bases at V and 8 bases at J, with 24 bases in the middle. The CDR3 sequence is CASTEGVPSSFDEQFF. The CDR3 region has the DNA TGTGCCAGCACCGAGGGGGTCCCCTCTAGTTTCGATGAGCAGTTCTTC.

This clone was detected once. The chain couples TRBV4-1 to TRBJ2-5; TRBD1 matches 11 bases. The CDR3 spans 17 residues. V gave up 3 bases and J gave up 5 bases; unmatched junction bases: 11. In germline, CDR1 is MGHRA, CDR2 YSYEKL. CDR3: CASSQRPGTGGAETQYF. The CDR3 DNA is TGCGCCAGCAGCCAGCGTCCCGGGACAGGGGGGGCGGAGACCCAGTACTTC.

The J gene is TRBJ2-1, the V gene TRBV27; perhaps TRBD2 as D (5 bases). CDR1 and CDR2 from the germline V gene are MNHEY and SMNVEV (reference sequence). This CDR3 has 13 amino acids. Trimming stripped 5 bases from V and 4 bases from J, with 9 bases between. The CDR3 region is CASSRTGYNEQFF. Here the CDR3 DNA reads TGTGCCAGCAGTCGTACGGGGTACAATGAGCAGTTCTTC.

CDR3 amino acids: CASSLSGRGGANVLTF. As DNA, the CDR3 is TGCGCCAGCAGCTTGAGTGGGAGGGGTGGGGCCAACGTCCTGACTTTC. The V call is TRBV5-1, the J call TRBJ2-6; 7 bases line up with TRBD2. The CDR3 runs to 16 residues. The V gene's germline CDR1 is SGHRS and CDR2 YFSETQ. J was trimmed by 3 bases and V by 1 base; bases with no gene match: 4.

This clone has just one count. V is TRBV5-4 and J is TRBJ1-1; D not resolved. Germline CDR1 and CDR2: SGHNT and YYREEE (reference sequence). The CDR3 runs to 13 residues. Trimming removed 4 bases from V and 1 base from J, with 8 bases in between. The CDR3 loop is CASSVSRNTEAFF. The CDR3 DNA follows: TGTGCCAGCAGCGTCTCTAGGAACACTGAAGCTTTCTTT.

The chain has TRBV5-1 and TRBJ1-6; 9 bases map to TRBD1. The junction had 7 bases not matched to a gene; V was cut back by 2 bases and J by 10 bases. Germline lookup yields CDR1 SGHRS and CDR2 YFSETQ. There are 15 residues in the CDR3. In DNA, the CDR3 is TGCGCCAGCAGCTTCCGGGACAGGGAGCGGTCACCCCTCCACTTT. Translating gives CASSFRDRERSPLHF.

The J gene is TRBJ1-2, the V gene TRBV21-1; whether TRBD1, the table's D call, matches the DNA was not checked. TRBV21-1 is reported as a pseudogene. The CDR3 loop spans 14 amino acids. CDR3 sequence reads: CASSPLTQGYGYTF. The DNA of the CDR3 is TGTGCCAGCAGTCCCTTAACACAGGGCTATGGCTACACCTTC.

The rearrangement joins TRBV29-1 to TRBJ2-1, with D hard to call. The CDR3 has 11 residues. Trimming took off 3 bases at V and 7 bases at J, with 7 bases between the two ends. Germline V lookup: CDR1 SQVTM, CDR2 ANQGSEA. The CDR3 region has the DNA TGCAGCGTTGACCTCCCTAATGAGCAGTTCTTC. It codes for CSVDLPNEQFF.

This sequence joins TRBV18 and TRBJ1-5, with 8 nucleotides matching TRBD1. Trimming cost V 6 bases and J 1 base; bases outside gene matches: 8. The CDR3 runs 16 residues. Germline CDR1 reads KGHSH; CDR2 reads LQKENI. The CDR3 spells CASSQTTGASNQPQHF. The CDR3 DNA is TGTGCCAGCTCGCAAACGACAGGGGCGAGCAATCAGCCCCAGCATTTT.

The V call is TRBV5-1, the J call TRBJ1-1; D is perhaps TRBD1 (5 bases). Looked up from germline, CDR1 is SGHRS and CDR2 is YFSETQ. The V end lost 3 bases, the J end lost 2 bases, and 23 bases lay between the germline ends. CDR3 length equals 18 residues. For the CDR3, the DNA is TGCGCCAGCAGCTCCAGGGTATCAAATAGGCAGGTCAACACTGAAGCTTTCTTT. It encodes CASSSRVSNRQVNTEAFF. Combining the CDR3 with reference TRBV5-1 and TRBJ1-1 gives the whole variable domain KAGVTQTPRYLIKTRGQQVTLSCSPISGHRSVSWYQQTPGQGLQFLFEYFSETQRNKGNFPGRFSGRQFSNSRSEMNVSTLELGDSALYLCASSSRVSNRQVNTEAFFGQGTRLTVV.

The CDR3 sequence: CASSGGLAGASYNEQFF. The CDR3 nucleotides are TGCGCCAGCAGCGGGGGACTAGCGGGAGCCTCCTACAATGAGCAGTTCTTC. The J gene is TRBJ2-1, the V gene TRBV5-1; TRBD2 matches at 14 bases. The CDR3 has 17 residues. The trim removed 4 bases at V and 0 bases at J, leaving 3 bases unmatched. In germline, CDR1 is SGHRS, CDR2 YFSETQ.

The J gene is TRBJ2-5, the V gene TRBV6-5, with a weak D call TRBD2 (7 bases). Trimming took 7 bases from V and 7 from J, leaving 22 bases between them. The CDR3 is 15 residues long. Germline assignment: CDR1 MNHEY and CDR2 SVGAGI. CDR3 nucleotide sequence: TGTGCCAGCAAACAAACCGCAGGGAGGGGGGGGACCCAGTACTTC. Residues: CASKQTAGRGGTQYF.

The rearrangement links TRBV5-1 to TRBJ2-5, with D perhaps matching TRBD2 (5 bases). CDR1 and CDR2 from the germline V gene are SGHRS and YFSETQ. This CDR3 spans 15 amino acids. Trimming cost V 3 bases and J 4 bases, with 16 bases left between them. The CDR3 DNA reads as TGCGCCAGCAGCTCGGGCTTGGACTCCTTAGAGACCCAGTACTTC. Encoded protein: CASSSGLDSLETQYF. Full variable domain (outside the CDR3, taken from reference TRBV5-1 and TRBJ2-5): KAGVTQTPRYLIKTRGQQVTLSCSPISGHRSVSWYQQTPGQGLQFLFEYFSETQRNKGNFPGRFSGRQFSNSRSEMNVSTLELGDSALYLCASSSGLDSLETQYFGPGTRLLVL.

In its sample, this clone was seen a few times. This chain uses TRBV11-3 with TRBJ1-2; D perhaps matches TRBD1 (6 bases). Germline CDR1 SGHNT, CDR2 YENEEA. This CDR3 is 12 amino acids long. The germline V and J ends were trimmed by 2 bases and 8 bases, with 9 bases remaining between them. CDR3 loop: CASSLSGDGYTF. The CDR3 nucleotides are TGTGCCAGCAGCTTATCAGGGGACGGCTACACCTTC.

The chain has TRBV19 and TRBJ2-7; 8 bases agree with TRBD1. The germline V gene has CDR1 LNHDA and CDR2 SQIVND (reference sequence). CDR3 size: 15 residues. V was clipped by 1 base and J by 4 bases; unmatched bases: 6. In DNA, the CDR3 is TGTGCCAGTAGTATAGCTGCAGGGGGCAGGTACGAGCAGTACTTC. It translates to CASSIAAGGRYEQYF.